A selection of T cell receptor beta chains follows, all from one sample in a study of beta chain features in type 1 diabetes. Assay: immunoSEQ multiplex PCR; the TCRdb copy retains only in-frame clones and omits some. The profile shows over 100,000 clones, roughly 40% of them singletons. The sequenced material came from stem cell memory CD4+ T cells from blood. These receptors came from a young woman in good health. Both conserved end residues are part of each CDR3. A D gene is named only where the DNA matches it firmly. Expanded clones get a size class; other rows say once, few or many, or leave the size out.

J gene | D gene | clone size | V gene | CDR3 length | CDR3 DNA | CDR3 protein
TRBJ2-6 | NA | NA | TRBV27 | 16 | TGTGCCAGCAGTTTAGGAGTCCCCTCTGGGGCCAACGTCCTGACTTTC | CASSLGVPSGANVLTF
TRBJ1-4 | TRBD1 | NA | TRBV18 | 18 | TGTGCCAGCTCCCGATCAGCCGGGACAGTTGCAACTAATGAAAAACTGTTTTTT | CASSRSAGTVATNEKLFF
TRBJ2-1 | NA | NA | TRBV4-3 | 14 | TGCGCCAGCAGCCAATACCGGAACCGAGGGGAGCAGTTCTTC | CASSQYRNRGEQFF
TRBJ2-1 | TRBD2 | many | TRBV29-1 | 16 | TGCAGCGTCGTAAACCCGGGACTAGCAGGACACAATGAGCAGTTCTTC | CSVVNPGLAGHNEQFF
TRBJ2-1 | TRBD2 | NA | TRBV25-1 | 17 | TGTGCCAGCAGTAAGACACAGGGGACTAGCCTGGGCAATGAGCAGTTCTTC | CASSKTQGTSLGNEQFF
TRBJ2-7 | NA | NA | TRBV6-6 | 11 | TGTGCCAGCAGTAACATCTACGAGCAGTACTTC | CASSNIYEQYF
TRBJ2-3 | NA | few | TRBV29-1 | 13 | TGCAGCGTTGAAGCCTCTCTAAGAGATACGCAGTATTTT | CSVEASLRDTQYF
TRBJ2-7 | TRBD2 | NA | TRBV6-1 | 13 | TGTGCCAGCAAGAATAGCGGGAGCCACGAGCAGTACTTC | CASKNSGSHEQYF
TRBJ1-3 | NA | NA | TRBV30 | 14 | TGTGCCTGGAGTGTAGGGAGCATTCTCAACACCATATATTTT | CAWSVGSILNTIYF
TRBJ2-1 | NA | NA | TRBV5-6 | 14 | TGTGCCAGCAGCCGTAGGTCTTACAGCAATGAGCAGTTCTTC | CASSRRSYSNEQFF
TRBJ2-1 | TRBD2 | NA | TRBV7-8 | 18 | TGTGCCAGCAGCCTGAAAGCGACCGGGACTAGCGGGAGGGGGGAGCAGTTCTTC | CASSLKATGTSGRGEQFF
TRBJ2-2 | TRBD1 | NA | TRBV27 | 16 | TGTGCCAGCAGTTTATCACAGGGGGCAATTACCGGGGAGCTGTTTTTT | CASSLSQGAITGELFF
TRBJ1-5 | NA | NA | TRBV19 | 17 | TGTGCCAGTAGTCCGGGATTTGTGGGGGCAATGAATCAGCCCCAGCATTTT | CASSPGFVGAMNQPQHF
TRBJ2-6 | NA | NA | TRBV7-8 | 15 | TGTGCCAGCAGCTTAGCCCTCCCTGGGGCCAACGTCCTGACTTTC | CASSLALPGANVLTF
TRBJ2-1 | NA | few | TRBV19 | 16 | TGTGCCAGTACCTCAAGGGGTAGCGGAACCTACAATGAGCAGTTCTTC | CASTSRGSGTYNEQFF
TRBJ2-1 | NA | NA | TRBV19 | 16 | TGTGCCAGTAGTATATTTCAGCGACCGCCCCTAAATGAGCAGTTCTTC | CASSIFQRPPLNEQFF
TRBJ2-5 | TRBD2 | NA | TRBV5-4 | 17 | TGTGCCAGCAGCTTTCCCCGGACTAGCGGGAACCAAGAGACCCAGTACTTC | CASSFPRTSGNQETQYF
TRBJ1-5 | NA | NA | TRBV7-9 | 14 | TGTGCCAGCAGCTTAAACCAGGGCATTCAGCCCCAGCATTTT | CASSLNQGIQPQHF
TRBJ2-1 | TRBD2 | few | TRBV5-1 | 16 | TGCGCCAGCAGCTTTACCCGGACTAGCGGGAAGAATGAGCAGTTCTTC | CASSFTRTSGKNEQFF
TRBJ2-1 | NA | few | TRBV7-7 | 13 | TGTGCTAGCAGCCTAGACAGACACAATGAGCAGTTCTTC | CASSLDRHNEQFF
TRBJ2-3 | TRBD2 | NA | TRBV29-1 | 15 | TGCAGCGCCCTGGGACTAGCGGGAGCTGGAGATACGCAGTATTTT | CSALGLAGAGDTQYF
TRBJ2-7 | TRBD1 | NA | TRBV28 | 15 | TGTGCCAGCAGTATGTGGGACAGGTTATTGGACGAGCAGTACTTC | CASSMWDRLLDEQYF
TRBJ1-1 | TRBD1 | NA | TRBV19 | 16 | TGTGCCACTTTATCACGAGGTGACAGGGGGTACGCTGAAGCTTTCTTT | CATLSRGDRGYAEAFF
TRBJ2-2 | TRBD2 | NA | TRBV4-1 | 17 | TGCGCCAGCAGCGAACACCCCAGGGTAGCGGGATCCGGGGAGCTGTTTTTT | CASSEHPRVAGSGELFF
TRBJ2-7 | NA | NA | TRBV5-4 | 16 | TGTGCCAGCAGCTTGGTAGGGCGGGGATTCTCCTACGAGCAGTACTTC | CASSLVGRGFSYEQYF
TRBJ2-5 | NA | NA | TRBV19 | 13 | TGTGCCAGTAGAAGCAATAATCAAGAGACCCAGTACTTC | CASRSNNQETQYF
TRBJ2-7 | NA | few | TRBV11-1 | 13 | TGTGCCAGCAGCCGCCCCGGGGTCTACGAGCAGTACTTC | CASSRPGVYEQYF
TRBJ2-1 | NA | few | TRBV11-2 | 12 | TGTGCCAGCAGCTACGTAGCGAATGAGCAGTTCTTC | CASSYVANEQFF
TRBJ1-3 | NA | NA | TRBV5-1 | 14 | TGCGCCAGCAGCTTAGGGGCAGCGGGAAACACCATATATTTT | CASSLGAAGNTIYF
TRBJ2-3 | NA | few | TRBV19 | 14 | TGTGCCAGTAGTACCTATTCTAGCACAGATACGCAGTATTTT | CASSTYSSTDTQYF
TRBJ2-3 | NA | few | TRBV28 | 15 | TGTGCCAGCAGCTCCGGGACTTCTTACACAGATACGCAGTATTTT | CASSSGTSYTDTQYF
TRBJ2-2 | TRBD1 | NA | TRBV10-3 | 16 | TGTGCCATCAGTGAAGTCCGGGACAGTTACACCGGGGAGCTGTTTTTT | CAISEVRDSYTGELFF
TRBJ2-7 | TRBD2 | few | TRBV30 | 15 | TGTGCCTGGAGTAAAGGACTAGCGGCGGGGAACGAGCAGTACTTC | CAWSKGLAAGNEQYF
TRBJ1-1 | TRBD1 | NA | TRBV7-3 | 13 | TGTGCCAGCAGCGTCCAGGGGGACACTGAAGCTTTCTTT | CASSVQGDTEAFF
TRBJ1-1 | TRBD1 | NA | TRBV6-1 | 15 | TGTGCCAGCAGTCCTCTGACAGGGTGGGGCACTGAAGCTTTCTTT | CASSPLTGWGTEAFF
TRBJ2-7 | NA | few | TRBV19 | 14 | TGTGCCAGTACCCCCCGGGGGAGCTCCTACGAGCAGTACTTC | CASTPRGSSYEQYF
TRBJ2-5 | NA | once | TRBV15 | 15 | TGTGCCACCAGCAGAGAGAGGAGATACGAAGAGACCCAGTACTTC | CATSRERRYEETQYF
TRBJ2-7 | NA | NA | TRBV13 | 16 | TGTGCCAGCAGCTTAGTTGCTTACGACAATTCCTACGAGCAGTACTTC | CASSLVAYDNSYEQYF
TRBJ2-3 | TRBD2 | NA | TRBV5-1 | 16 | TGCGCCAGCAGCCAAGGGACTACTCACACCACAGATACGCAGTATTTT | CASSQGTTHTTDTQYF
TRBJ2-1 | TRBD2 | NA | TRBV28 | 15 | TGTGCCAGCAGTCAGCCGGGACTAGCGGCCAATGAGCAGTTCTTC | CASSQPGLAANEQFF
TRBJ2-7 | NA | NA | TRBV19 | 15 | TGTGCCAGTAGTAATTTAGGGACTTCCTCCTACGAGCAGTACTTC | CASSNLGTSSYEQYF
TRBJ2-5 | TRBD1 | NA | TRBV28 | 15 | TGTGCCAGCAGTTTGCTGGACAGGGTGAGAGAGACCCAGTACTTC | CASSLLDRVRETQYF
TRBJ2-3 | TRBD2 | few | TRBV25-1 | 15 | TGTGCCAGCAGTGAGAGCGGGGTACGCACAGATACGCAGTATTTT | CASSESGVRTDTQYF
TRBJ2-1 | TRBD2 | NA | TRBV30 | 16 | TGTGCCTGGAGTGGTGAAATAGCGGGACTCTACAATGAGCAGTTCTTC | CAWSGEIAGLYNEQFF
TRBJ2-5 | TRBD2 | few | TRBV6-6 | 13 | TGTGCCAGCAGGACTAGCGAGGCGGAGACCCAGTACTTC | CASRTSEAETQYF
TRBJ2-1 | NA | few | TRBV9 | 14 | TGTGCCAGCAGCCCCCGAGCTAGTTACAATGAGCAGTTCTTC | CASSPRASYNEQFF
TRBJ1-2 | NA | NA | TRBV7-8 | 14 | TGTGCCAGCAGCCTCGAATCTAGGGCGGGTGGCTACACCTTC | CASSLESRAGGYTF
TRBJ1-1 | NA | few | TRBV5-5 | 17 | TGTGCCAGCAGCTTGTTGGGACACCCAGGGGCTTCCACTGAAGCTTTCTTT | CASSLLGHPGASTEAFF
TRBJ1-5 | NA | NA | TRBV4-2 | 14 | TGTGCCAGCAGCCAAGATTCCGTTAATCAGCCCCAGCATTTT | CASSQDSVNQPQHF
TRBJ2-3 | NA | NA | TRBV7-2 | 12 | TGTGCCAGCAGCTCAAACACAGATACGCAGTATTTT | CASSSNTDTQYF
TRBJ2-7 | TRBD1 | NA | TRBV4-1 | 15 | TGCGCCAGCAGCCCCTCGGGACAGGGATCATTCGAGCAGTACTTC | CASSPSGQGSFEQYF
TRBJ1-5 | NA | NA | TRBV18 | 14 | TGTGCCAGCTCACCACAGGGGTTCAATCAGCCCCAGCATTTT | CASSPQGFNQPQHF
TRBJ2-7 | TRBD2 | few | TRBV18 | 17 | TGTGCCAGCTCACGGACCACTAGCGGAGCGGATACCTACGAGCAGTACTTC | CASSRTTSGADTYEQYF
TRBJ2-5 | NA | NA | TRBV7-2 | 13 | TGTGCCAGCAGCTTATCAGCGGGAGAGACCCAGTACTTC | CASSLSAGETQYF